The sequence of this T cell receptor beta chain was determined in a study of spatial heterogeneity in lung cancer. Study at large: Detected beta-chain sequences consistently exceeded alpha-chain sequences. Overall study results and limits: Blood carried ubiquitous expanded tumor TCRs more at resection than follow-up.

TCR cDNA molecules each had a unique molecular identifier. Each CDR3 protein is one row after TCRdb ran MiXCR on the 5' RACE reads. The sample contains around 110,000 distinct CDR3 sequences, more than 9% of which appear only once. This clonotype came up a few times. Its antigen is unidentified. Time point described: blood at routine non-recurrence follow-up after resection. Tumor, nontumor lung or frozen PBMC supplied whole RNA, sequenced without sorting. This specimen consisted of PBMCs, obtained at follow-up. The sequence was collected from a male donor with early-stage non-small cell lung cancer.

CDR3 region: CASSQGMYNEQFF. CDR3 nucleotides: TGTGCCAGCTCACAGGGTATGTACAATGAGCAGTTCTTC. The chain employs TRBV18 and TRBJ2-1; D not resolved. Per the germline V gene, CDR1 is KGHSH and CDR2 is LQKENI. This CDR3 comprises 13 residues. Trimming cost V 4 bases and J 4 bases, with 8 bases left between them.